The 8 T cell receptor beta chains reported below all come from one sample, sequenced in a study of shared clonotypes between healthy human individuals. Produced via immunoSEQ multiplex PCR; TCRdb's table is partial and in-frame only. The sample includes about 2.2 million clones, 93% of them seen just once. CD8 cells classed as naive were CD45RO-negative and positively selected for CCR7, excluding terminally differentiated effector memory CD45RA+ cells. Input material: naive CD8+ T cells from PBMCs. These receptor sequences come from a man younger than 35 in good health. Some clones in this sample may be carry-over from other donors' samples.

The V call is TRBV27, the J call TRBJ2-7, with 7 bases lining up with TRBD2. The germline gives CDR1 MNHEY, CDR2 SMNVEV (reference sequence). This CDR3 has 14 residues. Trimming took 3 bases from V and 3 from J; bases not matched to a gene: 5. CDR3 amino acids: CASSLGGSIYEQYF. CDR3 nucleotides: TGTGCCAGCAGTTTGGGCGGGAGCATCTACGAGCAGTACTTC.

The V gene is TRBV7-9, the J gene TRBJ2-7; D remains ambiguous. CDR1 and CDR2 from the germline V gene are SEHNR and FQNEAQ (reference sequence). V lost 3 bases and J lost 0, with 15 bases in between. CDR3 length equals 16 residues. The CDR3 protein is CASSFPVGTPSYEQYF. CDR3 in DNA: TGTGCCAGCAGCTTCCCCGTGGGAACCCCCTCCTACGAGCAGTACTTC. The entire variable domain, with the rest obtained from reference TRBV7-9 and TRBJ2-7, is as follows: DTGVSQNPRHKITKRGQNVTFRCDPISEHNRLYWYRQTLGQGPEFLTYFQNEAQLEKSRLLSDRFSAERPKGSFSTLEIQRTEQGDSAMYLCASSFPVGTPSYEQYFGPGTRLTVT.

V usage is TRBV12-5 and J usage is TRBJ2-1, with 9 positions matching TRBD1. CDR3 length: 16 amino acids. The trim removed 6 bases at V and 4 bases at J, leaving 10 bases unmatched. Germline lookup yields CDR1 LGHNT and CDR2 FRNRAP. CDR3 residues: CASGPSGQGRYNEQFF. The CDR3 nucleotides are TGTGCTAGTGGCCCGAGCGGACAGGGGAGGTACAATGAGCAGTTCTTC.

This rearrangement joins TRBV27 to TRBJ2-7; the match to TRBD1 covers 7 bases. This CDR3 is built from 14 residues. J lost 6 bases, V lost 0 bases, and 5 bases had no gene match. CDR1 is MNHEY and CDR2 is SMNVEV in the germline V gene (reference sequence). CDR3 loop: CASSLSGTEIEQYF. Here the CDR3 DNA reads TGTGCCAGCAGTTTATCAGGGACAGAAATCGAGCAGTACTTC.

V is TRBV5-5 and J is TRBJ2-7; 7 positions match TRBD2. The CDR3 covers 14 residues. The germline V gene encodes CDR1 SGHKS and CDR2 YYEKEE (reference sequence). V lost 0 bases to trimming and J lost 7 bases; unmatched junction nucleotides: 7. The CDR3 protein is CASSLGAGVREQYF. The CDR3 bases are TGTGCCAGCAGCTTGGGTGCGGGAGTGAGAGAGCAGTACTTC.

This clone has more than one count but fewer than ten. This same CDR3 is encoded by further DNA sequences in the sample. The chain combines TRBV27 with TRBJ1-1; D might be TRBD1 (5 bases). The germline V gene has CDR1 MNHEY and CDR2 SMNVEV (reference sequence). V was cut by 0 bases and J by 0 bases, with 8 bases left in between. The CDR3 has 15 amino acids. CDR3 nucleotides: TGTGCCAGCAGTTTATCGGCAGGGATGAACACTGAAGCTTTCTTT. It codes for CASSLSAGMNTEAFF.

The rearrangement joins TRBV9 to TRBJ1-3; no definite D call. The V end lost 10 bases, the J end lost 4 bases, and 9 bases lay between the germline ends. CDR3 length equals 11 residues. Germline V gene data show CDR1 as SGDLS and CDR2 as YYNGEE. The CDR3 spells CARHCGNTIYF. The CDR3 DNA sequence: TGTGCCCGACACTGCGGAAACACCATATATTTT.

The chain joins TRBV2 to TRBJ2-7, with TRBD1 matching 7 bases. V lost 6 bases to trimming and J lost 5 bases; unmatched junction nucleotides: 10. In germline, CDR1 is SNHLY, CDR2 FYNNEI. CDR3 size: 14 residues. CDR3 residues: CASSEPYRGHEQYF. The CDR3 nucleotides read TGTGCCAGCAGCGAACCCTACAGGGGCCACGAGCAGTACTTC.